This TCR beta chain was profiled in a study of cytomegalovirus exposure and HLA in healthy donors. Overall study: Of some 400 genotyped donors, 81% grouped in the Caucasian-associated ancestry cluster.

With V trimmed by 7 bases and J by 5 bases, 8 bases remained unmatched. The germline V gene encodes CDR1 MNHNS and CDR2 SASEGT. The CDR3 sequence is 14 residues long. Vbeta (60) and Jbeta (13) primers were used in the PCR. Using immunoSEQ multiplex PCR, the repertoire was profiled, and TCRdb retains in-frame clones only, with some absent. The table shows fewer than 110,000 clones, with about 71% occurring only once. The TCR sequence derives from a woman aged 45-65 years in good health and CMV-seronegative. V and J are TRBV6-1 and TRBJ1-5, with TRBD1 identical over 7 bases. The specimen sequenced was PBMCs. CDR3 amino acids: CASIGRGYHQPQHF. The CDR3 DNA is TGTGCCAGCATCGGCAGGGGGTACCATCAGCCCCAGCATTTT.